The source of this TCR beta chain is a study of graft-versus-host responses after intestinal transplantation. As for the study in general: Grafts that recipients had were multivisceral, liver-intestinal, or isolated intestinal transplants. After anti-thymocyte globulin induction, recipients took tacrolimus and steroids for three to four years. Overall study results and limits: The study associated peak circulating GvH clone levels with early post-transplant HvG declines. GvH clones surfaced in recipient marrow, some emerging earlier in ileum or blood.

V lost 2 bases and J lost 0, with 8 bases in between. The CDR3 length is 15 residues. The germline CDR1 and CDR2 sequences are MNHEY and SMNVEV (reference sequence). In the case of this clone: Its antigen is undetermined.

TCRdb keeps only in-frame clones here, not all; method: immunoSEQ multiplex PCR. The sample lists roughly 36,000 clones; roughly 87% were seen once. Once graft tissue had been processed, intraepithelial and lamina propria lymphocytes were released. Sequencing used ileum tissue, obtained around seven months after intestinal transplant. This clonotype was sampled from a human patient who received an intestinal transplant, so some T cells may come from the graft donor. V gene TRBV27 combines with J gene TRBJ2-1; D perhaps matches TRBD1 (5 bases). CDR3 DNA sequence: TGTGCCAGCAGTTTAAGGGGTAGCTCCTACAATGAGCAGTTCTTC. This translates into CASSLRGSSYNEQFF.